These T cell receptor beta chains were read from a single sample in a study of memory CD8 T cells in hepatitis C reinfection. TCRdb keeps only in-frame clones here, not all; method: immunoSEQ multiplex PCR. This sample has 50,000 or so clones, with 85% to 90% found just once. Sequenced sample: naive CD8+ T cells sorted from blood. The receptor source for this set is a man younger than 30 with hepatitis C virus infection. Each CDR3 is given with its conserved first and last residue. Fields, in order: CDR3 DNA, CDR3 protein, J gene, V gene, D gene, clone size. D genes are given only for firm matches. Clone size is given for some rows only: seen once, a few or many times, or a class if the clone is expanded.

CDR3nt: TGTGCCAGCAAGGCCCTTTGGGCCAATAATTCACCCCTCCACTTT
CDR3aa: CASKALWANNSPLHF
j_gene: TRBJ1-6
v_gene: TRBV27
d_gene: .
abundance: .

CDR3nt: TGTGCCAGCAGCTTGGGTCAGGGTAGGTACAATGAGCAGTTCTTC
CDR3aa: CASSLGQGRYNEQFF
j_gene: TRBJ2-1
v_gene: TRBV5-4
d_gene: .
abundance: .

CDR3nt: TGTGCCAGCAGCTTAGATTCGACAGGGGAATCGTGGACCATATATTTT
CDR3aa: CASSLDSTGESWTIYF
j_gene: TRBJ1-3
v_gene: TRBV7-9
d_gene: TRBD1
abundance: once

CDR3nt: TGTGCCAGCATTCCCTCCTTTGGGGACAGGGTCTATGGCTACACCTTC
CDR3aa: CASIPSFGDRVYGYTF
j_gene: TRBJ1-2
v_gene: TRBV28
d_gene: TRBD1
abundance: .

CDR3nt: TGTGCCAGCAGATATACGACAGGGTTAATCGGGGAGCTGTTTTTT
CDR3aa: CASRYTTGLIGELFF
j_gene: TRBJ2-2
v_gene: TRBV7-2
d_gene: TRBD1
abundance: .

CDR3nt: TGTGCCAGCAGCCCGCCGACGAACAGGGGTCCCTACGAGCAGTACTTC
CDR3aa: CASSPPTNRGPYEQYF
j_gene: TRBJ2-7
v_gene: TRBV7-9
d_gene: TRBD1
abundance: once

CDR3nt: TGTGCCAGCACGACGGGGAACACTGAAGCTTTCTTT
CDR3aa: CASTTGNTEAFF
j_gene: TRBJ1-1
v_gene: TRBV19
d_gene: .
abundance: .

CDR3nt: TGTGCCAGCAGCTATCTAGCGGGGGGTTACAATGAGCAGTTCTTC
CDR3aa: CASSYLAGGYNEQFF
j_gene: TRBJ2-1
v_gene: TRBV6-5
d_gene: TRBD2
abundance: once

CDR3nt: TGTGCCAGCAGTGTAGGGGGCTGGGACGAGCAGTACTTC
CDR3aa: CASSVGGWDEQYF
j_gene: TRBJ2-7
v_gene: TRBV6-1
d_gene: TRBD1
abundance: once

CDR3nt: TGTGCCAGCAGTCCCTCGGGATTTAGTTATGTCAATGAGCAGTTCTTC
CDR3aa: CASSPSGFSYVNEQFF
j_gene: TRBJ2-1
v_gene: TRBV27
d_gene: .
abundance: .

CDR3nt: TGCGCCAGCAGCCGGACAGGAGATAGTGAAGCTTTCTTT
CDR3aa: CASSRTGDSEAFF
j_gene: TRBJ1-1
v_gene: TRBV5-1
d_gene: TRBD1
abundance: few

CDR3nt: TGCGCCAGCAGCCAAGGGGGAGGGTCCCCCTACGAGCAGTACTTC
CDR3aa: CASSQGGGSPYEQYF
j_gene: TRBJ2-7
v_gene: TRBV4-1
d_gene: TRBD2
abundance: once

CDR3nt: TGTGCCAGCAGTGCGACAGGGTTCGGAAACACCATATATTTT
CDR3aa: CASSATGFGNTIYF
j_gene: TRBJ1-3
v_gene: TRBV27
d_gene: TRBD1
abundance: .

CDR3nt: TGTGCCAGTAGTAGCACTAGCGGGCTCGCCTACAATGAGCAGTTCTTC
CDR3aa: CASSSTSGLAYNEQFF
j_gene: TRBJ2-1
v_gene: TRBV19
d_gene: TRBD2
abundance: .

CDR3nt: TGTGCCAGCAGTTCCTACCGGCAGGGTAAAGAGACCCAGTACTTC
CDR3aa: CASSSYRQGKETQYF
j_gene: TRBJ2-5
v_gene: TRBV27
d_gene: .
abundance: .

CDR3nt: TGTGCCACCAGCAGGAACAGGGGGCCCACTGAAGCTTTCTTT
CDR3aa: CATSRNRGPTEAFF
j_gene: TRBJ1-1
v_gene: TRBV15
d_gene: TRBD1
abundance: .

CDR3nt: TGTGCCAGCAGTTTTTTGGACACCCATCAGCCCCAGCATTTT
CDR3aa: CASSFLDTHQPQHF
j_gene: TRBJ1-5
v_gene: TRBV28
d_gene: .
abundance: .

CDR3nt: TGTGCCAGCAGTTACCAGAAAAATACGCAGTATTTT
CDR3aa: CASSYQKNTQYF
j_gene: TRBJ2-3
v_gene: TRBV28
d_gene: .
abundance: .

CDR3nt: TGTGCCAGCAGTTTATCAACTAGCGGGAGACACGAGCAGTACTTC
CDR3aa: CASSLSTSGRHEQYF
j_gene: TRBJ2-7
v_gene: TRBV27
d_gene: TRBD2
abundance: .

CDR3nt: TGTGCCAGCAGTTCAACACAGGGGATCTCTGGAAACACCATATATTTT
CDR3aa: CASSSTQGISGNTIYF
j_gene: TRBJ1-3
v_gene: TRBV6-6
d_gene: TRBD1
abundance: .